Below, 16 T cell receptor beta chains from the same sample are listed, as sequenced in a study of response to subunit inactivated influenza vaccine (dated by TCRdb to 2016 to 2019). Preparation of the library involved RT-PCR. This sample was sequenced with an Illumina HiSeq 2500. In TCRdb, the public reads were trimmed at Q25 with fastp and aligned with MiXCR, with productive beta chains retained. When rows share a CDR3 protein, they turn into one entry using the most common DNA and genes. This sample lists under 750,000 distinct CDR3 sequences; 12% were detected once. The top ten clonotypes cover 9.5% to 13% of the sample. The material sequenced was PBMCs from blood, taken on the day of vaccination. Receptors were obtained from a man in his forties or fifties who received an inactivated influenza vaccine. Donor details come from another sample of the same person, matched by shared clones.

This clonotype showed up many times. V and J are TRBV12-3 or TRBV12-4 and TRBJ2-7; D is possibly TRBD1 or TRBD2 (5 bases each). The V end was cut by 5 bases, the J end by 4 bases, with 15 bases between. The length of the CDR3 is 14 residues. For the CDR3, the DNA is TGTGCCAGCAGTCCCAGGGTGAGGAGGTACGAGCAGTACTTC. Translated: CASSPRVRRYEQYF.

The V and J genes are TRBV28 and TRBJ2-3; TRBD2 aligns across 7 bases. Looked up from germline, CDR1 is MDHEN and CDR2 is SYDVKM. The CDR3 length is 12 residues. V gave up 5 bases and J gave up 14 bases; unmatched junction bases: 10. CDR3 loop: CASSPGGELRYF. CDR3 sequence (DNA): TGTGCCAGCAGTCCTGGGGGGGAGTTAAGGTATTTT.

The table lists this clonotype with a few counts. V usage is TRBV7-9 and J usage is TRBJ2-3; 8 bases map to TRBD1. V dropped 5 bases and J dropped 5; count of bases not matched to a gene: 9. This CDR3 has 15 residues. Germline V lookup: CDR1 SEHNR, CDR2 FQNEAQ (reference sequence). The CDR3 DNA reads as TGTGCCAGCAGCACCACCGACAGGGGAGGAGATACGCAGTATTTT. It specifies CASSTTDRGGDTQYF.

J is TRBJ1-2 and V is TRBV4-3, with D tentatively TRBD1 (6 bases). The germline V and J ends were trimmed by 4 bases and 4 bases, with 10 bases remaining between them. The germline gives CDR1 LGHNA, CDR2 YSLEER. This CDR3 region has 13 residues. The chain's CDR3 is CASSPGDAYGYTF. For the CDR3, the DNA is TGCGCCAGCAGCCCAGGGGACGCCTATGGCTACACCTTC.

The table lists this clonotype with many counts. The V gene is TRBV27, the J gene TRBJ2-2; possibly TRBD1 or TRBD2 for D (6 bases each). Germline V gene lookup returns CDR1 MNHEY and CDR2 SMNVEV (reference sequence). The CDR3 consists of 13 residues. Trimming stripped 7 bases from V and 6 bases from J, with 12 bases between. CDR3 sequence reads: CASTRRGAGELFF. The DNA of the CDR3 is TGTGCCAGCACCCGAAGGGGGGCCGGGGAGCTGTTTTTT.

V usage is TRBV12-3 or TRBV12-4 and J usage is TRBJ1-3; D is possibly TRBD1 (5 bases). This CDR3 is 16 amino acids long. The V end lost 5 bases, the J end lost 0 bases, and 14 bases lay between the germline ends. DNA for the CDR3: TGTGCCAGCAGTCGCAGGTGGGGGGACTCTGGAAACACCATATATTTT. This translates into CASSRRWGDSGNTIYF.

In DNA form, the CDR3 reads TGTGCCAGCAGCCCCTACCCCGTGGGACAGGACTACAATGAGCAGTTCTTC. It is translated as CASSPYPVGQDYNEQFF. The rearrangement uses TRBV9 and TRBJ2-1; the match to TRBD1 covers 8 bases. CDR3 size: 17 residues. After removal of 4 bases from V and 3 bases from J, the junction contained 12 bases not matched to a gene. CDR1 SGDLS and CDR2 YYNGEE come from the germline V gene.

This clonotype was counted once. This chain links TRBV19 with TRBJ2-1, with D tentatively TRBD2 (5 bases). The CDR3 spans 13 residues. Trimming took 5 bases from V and 7 from J, leaving 12 bases between them. Germline V lookup: CDR1 LNHDA, CDR2 SQIVND (reference sequence). The CDR3 DNA reads TGTGCCAGTAGTGAGCGGAGCTGGAATGAGCAGTTCTTC. This translates into CASSERSWNEQFF.

This clonotype showed up just a few times. This chain connects TRBV9 to TRBJ2-3; D unresolved. Trimming stripped 0 bases from V and 2 bases from J, with 19 bases between. The CDR3 has 18 residues. Germline-derived CDR1 and CDR2 are SGDLS and YYNGEE. CDR3 sequence: CASSVDLTSWEDTDTQYF. CDR3 nucleotide sequence: TGTGCCAGCAGCGTAGATCTCACTTCATGGGAAGACACAGATACGCAGTATTTT.

The table lists this clonotype with many counts. The chain combines TRBV11-2 with TRBJ2-1, with 7 bases that match TRBD2. The CDR3 consists of 19 residues. Trimming removed 4 bases from V and 3 bases from J; junction bases left unmatched: 18. Germline values: CDR1 SGHAT, CDR2 FQNNGV. CDR3 coding DNA: TGTGCCAGCAGCTCATCAGCTGGGTGGCGGGGGACTTACTACAATGAGCAGTTCTTC. Amino acids: CASSSSAGWRGTYYNEQFF.

The genes are TRBV6-1 and TRBJ2-3, with D possibly being TRBD2 (5 bases). The CDR3 is 16 residues long. The germline V gene encodes CDR1 MNHNS and CDR2 SASEGT. The V end was cut by 0 bases, the J end by 3 bases, with 13 bases between. CDR3 bases: TGTGCCAGCAGTGAAGCGGGCGGGCTCAGGACAGATACGCAGTATTTT. Protein product: CASSEAGGLRTDTQYF.

The chain employs TRBV10-3 and TRBJ2-1; D might be TRBD2 (5 bases). Germline assignment: CDR1 ENHRY and CDR2 SYGVKD. This CDR3 has 12 amino acids. Trimming cost V 8 bases and J 7 bases, with 12 bases left between them. The CDR3 DNA reads as TGTGCCATCTGGGCGGGTACGAATGAGCAGTTCTTC. This codes for CAIWAGTNEQFF.

This clonotype was seen only a few times. The chain recombines TRBV20-1 with TRBJ1-5, with no clear D. The length of the CDR3 is 14 residues. V shed 3 bases and J shed 2 bases, with 11 bases lying between them. Germline CDR1 and CDR2: DFQATT and SNEGSKA (reference sequence). The CDR3 spells CSASPQLGNQPQHF. In DNA, the CDR3 is TGCAGTGCTAGCCCCCAACTCGGCAATCAGCCCCAGCATTTT.

The chain employs TRBV7-8 and TRBJ1-5, with unresolved D. The V gene's germline CDR1 is SGHVS and CDR2 FQNEAQ. Trimming cost V 1 base and J 4 bases, with 11 bases left between them. The CDR3 has 15 amino acids. The CDR3 DNA reads TGTGCCAGCAGCTTAGTCGGCAGCCTAAATCAGCCCCAGCATTTT. Its protein product is CASSLVGSLNQPQHF.

The rearrangement links TRBV12-3 or TRBV12-4 to TRBJ2-1; TRBD2 matches at 10 bases. The CDR3 contains 15 residues. The V gene end was trimmed by 4 bases and the J gene end by 8 bases; junction bases not matched to a gene: 8. This CDR3 is CASSSFASGGYEQFF. CDR3 DNA sequence: TGTGCCAGCAGTTCCTTCGCTAGCGGGGGTTATGAGCAGTTCTTC.

The J gene is TRBJ2-5, the V gene TRBV14; 13 bases align to TRBD2. CDR3 length: 15 residues. Per germline, CDR1 SGHDN and CDR2 FVKESK. The V and J ends lost 6 bases and 5 bases, in that order; junction bases with no gene match: 6. The CDR3 reads CASSPWTSGSETQYF. For the CDR3, the DNA is TGTGCCAGCAGTCCTTGGACTAGCGGGAGTGAGACCCAGTACTTC.